This T cell receptor (beta chain) was documented in a study of neurological immune-mediated disorders. TCRdb used MiXCR to reprocess the 5' RACE reads, holding one entry per CDR3 protein. Of some 50,000 distinct CDR3 sequences listed, more than 20% were seen once; the top ten hold around a quarter. This clonotype came up many times. Its antigen is unknown. The CDR3 has 15 amino acids. Germline assignment: CDR1 SNHLY and CDR2 FYNNEI. Trimming removed 7 bases at V and 6 bases at J, with 20 bases between. Study-wide findings and caveats: While HTLV-1-associated myelopathy showed the greatest TCR clonal expansion, multiple sclerosis showed the least, falling below healthy controls.

This chain connects TRBV2 to TRBJ2-3; D ambiguous. This clonotype originated in a woman in her 70s in good health. The specimen was PBMCs. CDR3 region: CASKSPRAPRDTQYF. The DNA for the CDR3 is TGTGCCAGCAAAAGCCCCCGGGCCCCCAGGGATACGCAGTATTTT.